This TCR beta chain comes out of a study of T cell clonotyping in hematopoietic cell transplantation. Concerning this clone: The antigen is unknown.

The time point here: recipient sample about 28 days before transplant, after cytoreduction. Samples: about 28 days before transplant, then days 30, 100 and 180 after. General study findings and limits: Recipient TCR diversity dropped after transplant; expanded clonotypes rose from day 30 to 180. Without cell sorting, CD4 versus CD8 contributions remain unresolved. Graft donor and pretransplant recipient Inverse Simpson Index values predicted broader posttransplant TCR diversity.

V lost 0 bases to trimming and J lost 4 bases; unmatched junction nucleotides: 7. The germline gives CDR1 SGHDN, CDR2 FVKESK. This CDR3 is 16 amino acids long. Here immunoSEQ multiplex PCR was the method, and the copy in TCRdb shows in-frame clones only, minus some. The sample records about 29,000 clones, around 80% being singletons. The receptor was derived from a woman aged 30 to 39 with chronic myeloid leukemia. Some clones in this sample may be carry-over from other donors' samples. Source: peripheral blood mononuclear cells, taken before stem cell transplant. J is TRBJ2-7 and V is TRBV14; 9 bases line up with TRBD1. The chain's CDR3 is CASSQERDRDVYEQYF. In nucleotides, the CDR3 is TGTGCCAGCAGCCAAGAAAGGGACAGGGATGTGTACGAGCAGTACTTC.